The present TCR beta chain was sequenced within a study of shared clonotypes between healthy human individuals. About the research overall: Used for every donor were three CD4 naive, three CD4 memory, two CD8 naive and one CD8 memory plate.

This CDR3 is built from 14 residues. Germline V gene data show CDR1 as MDHEN and CDR2 as SYDVKM. V was pared by 2 bases and J by 5 bases, with 12 bases between. It was CD45RO-negative cells, positively selected for CCR7, that made up naive CD8 cells, with terminally differentiated effector memory CD45RA+ cells excluded. Sequencing was performed with immunoSEQ multiplex PCR; in TCRdb, only in-frame clones are kept and a portion is missing. The sample records about 2 million clones, about 95% being singletons. The V call is TRBV28, the J call TRBJ2-5, with no clear D. The sequenced sample consisted of naive CD8+ T cells sorted from blood. This TCR came from a young man in good health. The CDR3 reads CASSLLGNLETQYF. CDR3 sequence (DNA): TGTGCCAGCAGTTTACTGGGGAACCTGGAGACCCAGTACTTC.